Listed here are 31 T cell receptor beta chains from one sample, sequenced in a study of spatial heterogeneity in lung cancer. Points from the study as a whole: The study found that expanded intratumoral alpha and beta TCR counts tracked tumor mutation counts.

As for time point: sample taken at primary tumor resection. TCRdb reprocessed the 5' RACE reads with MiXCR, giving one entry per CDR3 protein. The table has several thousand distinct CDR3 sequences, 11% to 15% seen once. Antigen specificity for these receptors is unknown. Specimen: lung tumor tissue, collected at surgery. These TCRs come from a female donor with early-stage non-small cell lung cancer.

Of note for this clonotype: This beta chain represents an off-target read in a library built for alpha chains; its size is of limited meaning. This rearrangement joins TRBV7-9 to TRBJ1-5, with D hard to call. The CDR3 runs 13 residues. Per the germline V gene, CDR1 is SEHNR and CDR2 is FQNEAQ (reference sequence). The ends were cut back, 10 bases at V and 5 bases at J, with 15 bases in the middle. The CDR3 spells CATQRMEHQPQHF. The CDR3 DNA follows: TGTGCCACCCAAAGGATGGAGCATCAGCCCCAGCATTTT.

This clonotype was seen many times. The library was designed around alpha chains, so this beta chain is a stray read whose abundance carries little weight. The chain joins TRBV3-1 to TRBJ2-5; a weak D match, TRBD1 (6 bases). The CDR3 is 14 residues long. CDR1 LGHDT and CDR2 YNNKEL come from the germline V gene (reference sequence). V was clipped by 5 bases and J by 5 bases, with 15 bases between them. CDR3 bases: TGTGCCAGCAGCTCCCTTGGGGGCCGCGAGACCCAGTACTTC. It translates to CASSSLGGRETQYF.

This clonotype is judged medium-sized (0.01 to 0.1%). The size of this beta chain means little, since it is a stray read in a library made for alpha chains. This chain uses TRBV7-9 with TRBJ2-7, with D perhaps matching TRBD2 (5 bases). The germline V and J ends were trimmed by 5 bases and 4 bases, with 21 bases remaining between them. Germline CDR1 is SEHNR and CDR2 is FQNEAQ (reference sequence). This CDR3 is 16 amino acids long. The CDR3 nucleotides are TGTGCCAGCAGCCGTAATCCGATGAGGGTGGGGTACGAGCAGTACTTC. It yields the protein CASSRNPMRVGYEQYF.

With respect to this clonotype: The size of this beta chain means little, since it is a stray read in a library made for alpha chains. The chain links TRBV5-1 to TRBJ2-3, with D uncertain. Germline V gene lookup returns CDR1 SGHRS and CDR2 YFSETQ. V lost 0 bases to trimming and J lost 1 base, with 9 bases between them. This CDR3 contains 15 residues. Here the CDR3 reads CASSLEGPRTDTQYF. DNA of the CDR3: TGCGCCAGCAGCTTGGAAGGGCCCCGCACAGATACGCAGTATTTT.

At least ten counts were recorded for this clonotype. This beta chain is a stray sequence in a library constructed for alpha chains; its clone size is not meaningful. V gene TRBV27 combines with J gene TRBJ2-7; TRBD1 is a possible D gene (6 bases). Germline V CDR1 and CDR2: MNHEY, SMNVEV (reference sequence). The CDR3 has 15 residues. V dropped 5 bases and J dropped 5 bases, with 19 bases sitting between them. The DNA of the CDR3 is TGTGCCAGCAGTCGACTACCCCCAGGGGACCACGAGCAGTACTTC. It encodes CASSRLPPGDHEQYF.

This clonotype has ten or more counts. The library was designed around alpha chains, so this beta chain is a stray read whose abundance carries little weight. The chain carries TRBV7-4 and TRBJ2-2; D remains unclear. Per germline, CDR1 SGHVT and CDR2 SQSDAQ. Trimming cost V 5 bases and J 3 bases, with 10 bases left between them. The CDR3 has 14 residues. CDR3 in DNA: TGTGCCAGCAGCCCATGGCCCGACACCGGGGAGCTGTTTTTT. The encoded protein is CASSPWPDTGELFF.

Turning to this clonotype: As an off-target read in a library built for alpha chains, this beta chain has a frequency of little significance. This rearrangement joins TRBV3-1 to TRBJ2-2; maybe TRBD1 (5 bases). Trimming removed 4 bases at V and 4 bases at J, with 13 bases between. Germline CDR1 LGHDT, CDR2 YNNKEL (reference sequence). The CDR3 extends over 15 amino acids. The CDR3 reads CASSRQSRVTGELFF. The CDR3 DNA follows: TGTGCCAGCAGCCGCCAGTCCAGGGTCACCGGGGAGCTGTTTTTT.

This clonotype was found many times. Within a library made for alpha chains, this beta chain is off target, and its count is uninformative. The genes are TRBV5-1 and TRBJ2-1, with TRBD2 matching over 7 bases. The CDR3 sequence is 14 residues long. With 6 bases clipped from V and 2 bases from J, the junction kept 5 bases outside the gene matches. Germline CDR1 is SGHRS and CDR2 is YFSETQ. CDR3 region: CASMGRGAYNEQFF. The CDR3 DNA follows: TGCGCCAGCATGGGTCGGGGGGCCTACAATGAGCAGTTCTTC.

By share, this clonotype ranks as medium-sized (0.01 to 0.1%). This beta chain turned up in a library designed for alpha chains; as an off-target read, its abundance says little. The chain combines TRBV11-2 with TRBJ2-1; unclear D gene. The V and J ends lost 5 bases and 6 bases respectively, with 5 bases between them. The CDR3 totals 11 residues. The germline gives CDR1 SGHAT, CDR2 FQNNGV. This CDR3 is CASSPSNEQFF. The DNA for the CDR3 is TGTGCCAGCAGCCCCTCCAATGAGCAGTTCTTC.

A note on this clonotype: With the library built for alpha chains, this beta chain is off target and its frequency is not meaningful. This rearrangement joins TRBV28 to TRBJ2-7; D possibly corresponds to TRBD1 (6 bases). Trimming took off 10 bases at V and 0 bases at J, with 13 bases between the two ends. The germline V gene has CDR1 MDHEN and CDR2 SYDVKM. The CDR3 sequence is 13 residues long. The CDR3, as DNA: TGTGCCACCCTTACAGGGAACTCCTACGAGCAGTACTTC. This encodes CATLTGNSYEQYF.

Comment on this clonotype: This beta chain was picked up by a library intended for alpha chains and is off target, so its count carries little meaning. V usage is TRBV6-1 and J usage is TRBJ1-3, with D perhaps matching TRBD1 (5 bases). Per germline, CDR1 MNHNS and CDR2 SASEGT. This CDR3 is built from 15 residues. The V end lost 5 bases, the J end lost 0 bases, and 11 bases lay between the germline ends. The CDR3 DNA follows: TGTGCCAGCAGTCGGGACTCACGCTCTGGAAACACCATATATTTT. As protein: CASSRDSRSGNTIYF.

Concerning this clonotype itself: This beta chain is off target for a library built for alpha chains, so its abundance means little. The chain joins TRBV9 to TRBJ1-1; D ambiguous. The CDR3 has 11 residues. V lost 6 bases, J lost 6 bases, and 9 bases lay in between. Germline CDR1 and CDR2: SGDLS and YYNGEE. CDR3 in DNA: TGTGCCAGCAAGGGCAACTCTGAAGCTTTCTTT. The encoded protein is CASKGNSEAFF.

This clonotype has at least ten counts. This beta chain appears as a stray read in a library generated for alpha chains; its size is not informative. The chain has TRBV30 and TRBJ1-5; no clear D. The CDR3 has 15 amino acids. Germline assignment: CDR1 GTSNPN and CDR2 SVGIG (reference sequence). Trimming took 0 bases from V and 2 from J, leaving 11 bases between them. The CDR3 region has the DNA TGTGCCTGGAGTGTACAAGGGTATGGCAATCAGCCCCAGCATTTT. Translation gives CAWSVQGYGNQPQHF.

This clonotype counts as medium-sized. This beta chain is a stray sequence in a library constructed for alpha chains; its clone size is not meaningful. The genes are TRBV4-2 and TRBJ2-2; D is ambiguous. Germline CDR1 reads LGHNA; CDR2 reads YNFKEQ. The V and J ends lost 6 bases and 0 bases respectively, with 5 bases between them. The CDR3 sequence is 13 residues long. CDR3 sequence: CASRRANTGELFF. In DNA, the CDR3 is TGTGCCAGCAGAAGGGCGAACACCGGGGAGCTGTTTTTT.

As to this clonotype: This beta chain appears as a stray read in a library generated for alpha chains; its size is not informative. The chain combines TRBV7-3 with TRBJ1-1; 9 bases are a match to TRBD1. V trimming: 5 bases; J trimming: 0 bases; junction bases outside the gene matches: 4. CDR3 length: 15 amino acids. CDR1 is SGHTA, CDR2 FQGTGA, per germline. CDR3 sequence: CASSLQGALNTEAFF. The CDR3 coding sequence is TGTGCCAGCAGCCTACAGGGGGCCCTGAACACTGAAGCTTTCTTT.

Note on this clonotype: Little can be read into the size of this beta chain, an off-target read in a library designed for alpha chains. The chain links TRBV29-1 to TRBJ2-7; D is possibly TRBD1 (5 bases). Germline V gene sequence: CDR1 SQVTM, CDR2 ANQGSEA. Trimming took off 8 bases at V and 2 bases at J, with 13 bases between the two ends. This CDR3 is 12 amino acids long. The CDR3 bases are TGCAGCTTTAGGACACGGACCTACGAGCAGTACTTC. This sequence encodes CSFRTRTYEQYF.

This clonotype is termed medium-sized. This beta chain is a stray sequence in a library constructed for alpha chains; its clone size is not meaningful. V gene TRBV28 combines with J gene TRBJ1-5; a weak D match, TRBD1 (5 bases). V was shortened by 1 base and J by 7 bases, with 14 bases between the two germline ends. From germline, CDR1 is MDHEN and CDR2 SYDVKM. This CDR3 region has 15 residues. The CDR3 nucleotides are TGTGCCAGCAGTTTATATGCACAGGCTGGGCAGCCCCAGCATTTT. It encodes CASSLYAQAGQPQHF.

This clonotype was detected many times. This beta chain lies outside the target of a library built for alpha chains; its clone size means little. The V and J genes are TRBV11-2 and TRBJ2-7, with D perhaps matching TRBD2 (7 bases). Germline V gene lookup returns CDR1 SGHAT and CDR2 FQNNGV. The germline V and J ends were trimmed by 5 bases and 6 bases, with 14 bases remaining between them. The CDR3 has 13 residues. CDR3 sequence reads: CASSTRGGSEQYF. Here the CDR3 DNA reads TGTGCCAGCAGCACTAGGGGGGGCTCCGAGCAGTACTTC.

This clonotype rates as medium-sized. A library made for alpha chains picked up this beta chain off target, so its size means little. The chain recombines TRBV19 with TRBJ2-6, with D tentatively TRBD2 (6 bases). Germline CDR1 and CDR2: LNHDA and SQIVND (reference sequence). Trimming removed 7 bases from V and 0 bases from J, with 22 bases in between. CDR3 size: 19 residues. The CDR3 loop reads CASNSLAGSQTSGANVLTF. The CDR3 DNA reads TGTGCCAGTAACAGCCTCGCCGGGAGCCAGACCTCTGGGGCCAACGTCCTGACTTTC.

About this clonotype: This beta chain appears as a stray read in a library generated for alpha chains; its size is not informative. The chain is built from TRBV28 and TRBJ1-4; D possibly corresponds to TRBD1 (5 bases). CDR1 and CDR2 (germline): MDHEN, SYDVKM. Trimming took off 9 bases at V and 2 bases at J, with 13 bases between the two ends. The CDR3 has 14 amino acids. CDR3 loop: CASWGRGTNEKLFF. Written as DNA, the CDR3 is TGTGCCAGTTGGGGACGGGGGACTAATGAAAAACTGTTTTTT. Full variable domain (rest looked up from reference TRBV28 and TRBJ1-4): DVKVTQSSRYLVKRTGEKVFLECVQDMDHENMFWYRQDPGLGLRLIYFSYDVKMKEKGDIPEGYSVSREKKERFSLILESASTNQTSMYLCASWGRGTNEKLFFGSGTQLSVL.

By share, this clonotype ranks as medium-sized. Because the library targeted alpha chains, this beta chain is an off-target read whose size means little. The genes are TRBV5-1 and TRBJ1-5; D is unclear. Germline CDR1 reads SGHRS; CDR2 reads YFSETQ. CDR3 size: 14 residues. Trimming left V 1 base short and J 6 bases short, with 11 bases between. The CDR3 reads CASSLSLGGQPQHF. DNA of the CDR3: TGCGCCAGCAGCTTGTCGTTAGGAGGTCAGCCCCAGCATTTT.

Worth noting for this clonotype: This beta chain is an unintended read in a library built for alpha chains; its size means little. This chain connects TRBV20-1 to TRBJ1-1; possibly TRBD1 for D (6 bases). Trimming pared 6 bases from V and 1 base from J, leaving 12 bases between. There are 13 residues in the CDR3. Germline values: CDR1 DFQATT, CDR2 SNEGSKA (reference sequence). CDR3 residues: CSARETGNTEAFF. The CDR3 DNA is TGCAGTGCGAGGGAGACAGGGAACACTGAAGCTTTCTTT.

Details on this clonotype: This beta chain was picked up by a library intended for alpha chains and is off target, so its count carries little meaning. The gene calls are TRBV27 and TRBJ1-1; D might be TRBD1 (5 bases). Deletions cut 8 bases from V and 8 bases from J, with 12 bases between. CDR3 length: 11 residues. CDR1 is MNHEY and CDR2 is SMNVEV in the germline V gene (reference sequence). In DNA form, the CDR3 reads TGTGCCAGCGCAGGCAGGGTGGAAGCTTTCTTT. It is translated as CASAGRVEAFF.

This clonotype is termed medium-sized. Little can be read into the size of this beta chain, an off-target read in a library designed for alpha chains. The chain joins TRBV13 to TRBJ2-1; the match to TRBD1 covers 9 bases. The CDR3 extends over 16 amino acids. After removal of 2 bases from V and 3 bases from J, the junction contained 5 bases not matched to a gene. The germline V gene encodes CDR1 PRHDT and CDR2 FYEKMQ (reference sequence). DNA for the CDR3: TGTGCCAGCAGCTTAATTGGGACAGGGAACTACAATGAGCAGTTCTTC. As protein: CASSLIGTGNYNEQFF.

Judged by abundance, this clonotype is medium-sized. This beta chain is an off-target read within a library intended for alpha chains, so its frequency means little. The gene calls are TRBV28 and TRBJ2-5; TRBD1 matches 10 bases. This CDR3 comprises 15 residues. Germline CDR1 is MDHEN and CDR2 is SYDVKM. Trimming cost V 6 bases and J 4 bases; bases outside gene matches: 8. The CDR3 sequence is CASSPGQGFAETQYF. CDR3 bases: TGTGCCAGCAGCCCGGGACAGGGGTTCGCAGAGACCCAGTACTTC.

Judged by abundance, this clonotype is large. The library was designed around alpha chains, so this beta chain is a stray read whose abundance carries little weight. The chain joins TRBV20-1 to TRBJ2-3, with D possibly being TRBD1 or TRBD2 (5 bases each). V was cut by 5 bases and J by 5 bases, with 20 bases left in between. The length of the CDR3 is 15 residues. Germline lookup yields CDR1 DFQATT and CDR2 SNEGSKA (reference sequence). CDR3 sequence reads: CSAQTLTRGEDTQYF. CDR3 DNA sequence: TGCAGTGCTCAGACCCTAACTCGAGGGGAAGATACGCAGTATTTT.

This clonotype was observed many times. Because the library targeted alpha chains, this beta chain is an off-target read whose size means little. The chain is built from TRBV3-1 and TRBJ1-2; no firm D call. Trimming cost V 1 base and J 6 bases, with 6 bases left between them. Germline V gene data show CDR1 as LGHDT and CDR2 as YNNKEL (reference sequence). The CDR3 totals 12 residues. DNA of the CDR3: TGTGCCAGCAGCCAAGGGCGGAATGGCTACACCTTC. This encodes CASSQGRNGYTF.

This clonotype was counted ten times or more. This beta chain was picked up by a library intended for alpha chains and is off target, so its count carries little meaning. CDR3 loop: CASSGRPAKSTYEQYF. The CDR3 DNA is TGTGCCAGCAGCGGCCGACCCGCCAAGTCGACGTACGAGCAGTACTTC. The chain has TRBV14 and TRBJ2-7; no reliable D call. The ends were cut back, 5 bases at V and 4 bases at J, with 21 bases in the middle. Germline CDR1 reads SGHDN; CDR2 reads FVKESK. The CDR3 consists of 16 residues.

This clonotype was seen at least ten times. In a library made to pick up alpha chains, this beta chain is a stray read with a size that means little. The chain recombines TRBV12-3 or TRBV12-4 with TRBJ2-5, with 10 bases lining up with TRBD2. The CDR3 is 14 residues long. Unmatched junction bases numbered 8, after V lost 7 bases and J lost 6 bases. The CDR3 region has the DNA TGTGCCAGCACGCAGCGGGGGGGCGACAAGACCCAGTACTTC. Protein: CASTQRGGDKTQYF.

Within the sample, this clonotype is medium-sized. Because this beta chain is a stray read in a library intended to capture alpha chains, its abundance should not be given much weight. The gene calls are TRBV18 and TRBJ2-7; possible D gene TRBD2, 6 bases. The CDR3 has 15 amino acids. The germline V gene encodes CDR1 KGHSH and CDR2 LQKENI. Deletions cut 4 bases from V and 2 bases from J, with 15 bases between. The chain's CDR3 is CASSRARGRTYEQYF. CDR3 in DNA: TGTGCCAGCTCACGGGCGCGAGGGAGGACCTACGAGCAGTACTTC.

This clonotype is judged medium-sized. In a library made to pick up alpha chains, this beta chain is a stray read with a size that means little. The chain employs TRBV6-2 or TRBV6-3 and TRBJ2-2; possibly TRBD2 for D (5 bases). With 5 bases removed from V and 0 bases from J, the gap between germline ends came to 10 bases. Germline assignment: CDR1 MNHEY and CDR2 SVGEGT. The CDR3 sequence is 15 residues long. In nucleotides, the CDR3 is TGTGCCAGCAGTAGGACTTCTACGAACACCGGGGAGCTGTTTTTT. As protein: CASSRTSTNTGELFF.